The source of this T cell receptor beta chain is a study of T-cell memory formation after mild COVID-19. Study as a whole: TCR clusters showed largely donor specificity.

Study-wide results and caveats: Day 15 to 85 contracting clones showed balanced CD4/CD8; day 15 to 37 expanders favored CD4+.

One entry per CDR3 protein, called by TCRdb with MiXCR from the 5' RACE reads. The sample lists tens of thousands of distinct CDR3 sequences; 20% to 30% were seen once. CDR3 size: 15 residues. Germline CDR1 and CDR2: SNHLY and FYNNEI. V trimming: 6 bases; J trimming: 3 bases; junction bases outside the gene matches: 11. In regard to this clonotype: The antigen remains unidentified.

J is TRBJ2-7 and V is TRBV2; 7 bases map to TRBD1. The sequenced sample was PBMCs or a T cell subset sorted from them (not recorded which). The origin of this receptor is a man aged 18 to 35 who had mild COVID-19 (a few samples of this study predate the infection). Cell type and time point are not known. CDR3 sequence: CASRGKGATNYEQYF. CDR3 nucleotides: TGTGCCAGCAGGGGGAAGGGGGCTACTAACTACGAGCAGTACTTC.